The entry that follows covers one T cell receptor beta chain sequence. Clones were sequenced by immunoSEQ multiplex PCR, and TCRdb holds only the in-frame ones, with some missing. Of 95,000 to 150,000 clones in the sample, approximately 90% were seen once. The entry originates in a study of T cell responses to AZD1222 COVID-19 vaccine. The CDR3 has 14 residues. V lost 0 bases and J 5 bases, leaving 5 bases between the germline ends. Germline loops: CDR1 LNHNV, CDR2 YYDKDF (reference sequence). The sequencing used peripheral blood, collected on day 0 of AZD1222 vaccination. The source of this sequence is an adult in good health. The genes are TRBV15 and TRBJ2-6, with D unresolved. The CDR3 here is CATSRDQWANVLTF. The CDR3 coding sequence is TGTGCCACCAGCAGAGATCAGTGGGCCAACGTCCTGACTTTC. Looking up the rest from reference TRBV15 and TRBJ2-6 gives the full variable domain: DAMVIQNPRYQVTQFGKPVTLSCSQTLNHNVMYWYQQKSSQAPKLLFHYYDKDFNNEADTPDNFQSRRPNTSFCFLDIRSPGLGDTAMYLCATSRDQWANVLTFGAGSRLTVL.